Each of the 8 T cell receptor beta chains below was sequenced from the same sample in a study of a mutant IDH1 vaccine in newly diagnosed glioma. TCRdb's copy holds only in-frame clones and misses some; the assay was immunoSEQ multiplex PCR. Of about 75,000 clones in the sample, roughly nine tenths were seen once. These receptors are not linked to any known antigen. Time point of the sample: week 5, during vaccination. Doses of 300 ug of mutant IDH1 20-mer peptide were given with topical imiquimod. This material consisted of PBMCs, taken from a glioma patient whose treatment included an IDH1 peptide vaccine. The receptors here all came from a woman aged 45-65 years with glioma.

The gene calls are TRBV19 and TRBJ1-5; no clear D. The CDR3 totals 12 residues. V shed 2 bases and J shed 6 bases, with 5 bases lying between them. Germline-derived CDR1 and CDR2 are LNHDA and SQIVND (reference sequence). DNA of the CDR3: TGTGCCAGTAGTATAAAACGTCAGCCCCAGCATTTT. It specifies CASSIKRQPQHF.

This chain joins TRBV19 and TRBJ2-7; possible D gene TRBD1, 6 bases. Trimming removed 3 bases at V and 3 bases at J, with 9 bases between. The germline V gene encodes CDR1 LNHDA and CDR2 SQIVND (reference sequence). This CDR3 has 13 residues. For the CDR3, the DNA is TGTGCCAGTAGTATCGGCAGGGGCTACGAGCAGTACTTC. Translated, it gives CASSIGRGYEQYF.

V usage is TRBV7-3 and J usage is TRBJ2-6; 8 bases agree with TRBD1. The CDR3 contains 17 residues. CDR1 is SGHTA and CDR2 is FQGTGA in the germline V gene. Trimming cost V 5 bases and J 1 base; bases outside gene matches: 7. CDR3 in amino acids: CASSTTGTGSGANVLTF. The CDR3 coding sequence is TGTGCCAGCAGCACCACCGGGACAGGATCTGGGGCCAACGTCCTGACTTTC.

The chain has TRBV5-8 and TRBJ2-6, with TRBD2 identical over 7 bases. V lost 0 bases, J lost 1 base, and 1 base stayed unmatched. The CDR3 consists of 16 residues. The germline CDR1 and CDR2 sequences are SGHTS and YDEGEE. CDR3 sequence reads: CASSLAGGSGANVLTF. DNA for the CDR3: TGTGCCAGCAGCTTGGCCGGGGGGTCTGGGGCCAACGTCCTGACTTTC.

The chain couples TRBV29-1 to TRBJ1-4, with D unresolved. Germline V CDR1 and CDR2: SQVTM, ANQGSEA. Trimming shortened V by 5 bases and J by 1 base, and 2 bases separated the two germline ends. The CDR3 runs 11 residues. The CDR3 is CSVQTNEKLFF. In DNA form, the CDR3 reads TGCAGCGTTCAAACTAATGAAAAACTGTTTTTT.

The chain recombines TRBV13 with TRBJ2-7; possible D gene TRBD2, 6 bases. From germline, CDR1 is PRHDT and CDR2 FYEKMQ (reference sequence). Trimming removed 3 bases from V and 4 bases from J, with 13 bases in between. The CDR3 covers 14 residues. CDR3 region: CASSLGRQRYEQYF. The CDR3 DNA reads TGTGCCAGCAGCTTGGGGAGGCAACGGTACGAGCAGTACTTC.

The chain employs TRBV6-1 and TRBJ1-1; 8 nucleotides line up with TRBD1. Germline assignment: CDR1 MNHNS and CDR2 SASEGT. The CDR3 has 14 amino acids. After removal of 7 bases from V and 4 bases from J, the junction contained 8 bases not matched to a gene. CDR3: CASKEQGVRTEAFF. CDR3 coding DNA: TGTGCCAGCAAAGAACAGGGGGTGCGCACTGAAGCTTTCTTT.

The chain has TRBV7-9 and TRBJ2-2; D not resolved. The CDR3 is 14 residues long. The ends were cut back, 11 bases at V and 0 bases at J, with 13 bases in the middle. Germline-derived CDR1 and CDR2 are SEHNR and FQNEAQ (reference sequence). DNA of the CDR3: TGTGCCCTTGCCGAGATCCCGAACACCGGGGAGCTGTTTTTT. Protein: CALAEIPNTGELFF.